Presented here are 12 T cell receptor beta chains from one specimen sequenced in a study of CD8+ T cells in alopecia areata. cDNA serving as the sequencing template came from extracted, reverse transcribed RNA. The assay was immunoSEQ multiplex PCR, and TCRdb's table has in-frame clones only and misses some. The sample yields under 200,000 clones, about three fifths seen once. Treatment reported: oral pan-JAK inhibitor, 5-10 mg twice daily. This specimen was CD4+ T cells sorted from blood, taken at week 4, from a patient treated with tofacitinib. The receptors stem from a human donor with alopecia areata.

The chain is built from TRBV9 and TRBJ1-6; possible D gene TRBD1, 5 bases. The ends were cut back, 3 bases at V and 13 bases at J, with 11 bases in the middle. In germline, CDR1 is SGDLS, CDR2 YYNGEE. This CDR3 has 12 residues. DNA of the CDR3: TGTGCCAGCAGCGCGGGACTGCCGCCCCTCCACTTT. Encoded protein: CASSAGLPPLHF.

The V call is TRBV7-9, the J call TRBJ1-2; D uncertain. CDR1 SEHNR and CDR2 FQNEAQ come from the germline V gene (reference sequence). V was cut by 4 bases and J by 4 bases, with 7 bases left in between. The CDR3 loop spans 12 amino acids. CDR3 region: CASSSWIYGYTF. The CDR3 region has the DNA TGTGCCAGCAGCTCGTGGATCTATGGCTACACCTTC.

The chain joins TRBV7-2 to TRBJ1-1, with D perhaps TRBD1 (5 bases). Trimming pared 4 bases from V and 0 bases from J, leaving 9 bases between. Germline CDR1 SGHTA, CDR2 FQGNSA. The CDR3 contains 14 residues. The CDR3 loop is CASSSGPMNTEAFF. DNA of the CDR3: TGTGCCAGCAGCTCGGGGCCGATGAACACTGAAGCTTTCTTT.

V and J are TRBV5-1 and TRBJ2-6, with TRBD1 as a possible D gene (5 bases). V was pared by 1 base and J by 2 bases, with 13 bases between. CDR3 length: 17 residues. Germline V gene data show CDR1 as SGHRS and CDR2 as YFSETQ. The CDR3, as DNA: TGCGCCAGCAGCTTGACAGGATCCGGGCCTGGGGCCAACGTCCTGACTTTC. Translated: CASSLTGSGPGANVLTF. Combining the CDR3 with reference TRBV5-1 and TRBJ2-6 gives the whole variable domain KAGVTQTPRYLIKTRGQQVTLSCSPISGHRSVSWYQQTPGQGLQFLFEYFSETQRNKGNFPGRFSGRQFSNSRSEMNVSTLELGDSALYLCASSLTGSGPGANVLTFGAGSRLTVL.

This clone was detected only once. This rearrangement joins TRBV30 to TRBJ1-5; TRBD1 aligns across 7 bases. Unmatched junction bases numbered 7, after V lost 2 bases and J lost 3 bases. CDR3 length: 15 residues. The germline V gene encodes CDR1 GTSNPN and CDR2 SVGIG (reference sequence). The CDR3 coding sequence is TGTGCCTGGAGTCCGGGACAGAGAGTCAATCAGCCCCAGCATTTT. Translation gives CAWSPGQRVNQPQHF.

This clone was counted a few times. The J gene is TRBJ2-3, the V gene TRBV11-1, with D maybe TRBD2 (5 bases). The V end lost 7 bases, the J end lost 6 bases, and 17 bases lay between the germline ends. Germline V gene sequence: CDR1 SGHAT, CDR2 FQDESV (reference sequence). CDR3 length: 14 residues. Here the CDR3 reads CASNDGPRRDTQYF. CDR3 in DNA: TGTGCCAGCAACGACGGACCCAGGAGGGATACGCAGTATTTT.

This clone was observed many times. This rearrangement joins TRBV27 to TRBJ1-4; D is unresolved. The V gene lost 6 bases and the J gene lost 4 bases, with 3 bases spanning the gap. The CDR3 has 11 amino acids. CDR1 is MNHEY, CDR2 SMNVEV, per germline (reference sequence). In nucleotides, the CDR3 is TGTGCCAGCAGGGGTAATGAAAAACTGTTTTTT. Amino acids: CASRGNEKLFF.

The V gene is TRBV7-9, the J gene TRBJ1-6; 7 nucleotides agree with TRBD1. V lost 5 bases and J lost 7; bases outside the gene matches: 8. Germline CDR1 is SEHNR and CDR2 is FQNEAQ (reference sequence). The CDR3 extends over 15 amino acids. CDR3 amino acids: CASSPQGDSNSPLHF. CDR3 in DNA: TGTGCCAGCAGCCCCCAGGGGGATTCAAATTCACCCCTCCACTTT.

The chain links TRBV28 to TRBJ2-5; 8 nucleotides line up with TRBD1. The V gene's germline CDR1 is MDHEN and CDR2 SYDVKM. With 0 bases clipped from V and 5 bases from J, the junction kept 8 bases outside the gene matches. This CDR3 contains 16 residues. CDR3 bases: TGTGCCAGCAGTTTATGGGTCCAGGGGGCCTTGGAGACCCAGTACTTC. Its translation is CASSLWVQGALETQYF.

This clone occurred once. The chain is built from TRBV29-1 and TRBJ2-5, with D possibly matching TRBD1 (6 bases). V was shortened by 5 bases and J by 4 bases, with 11 bases between the two germline ends. Germline CDR1 is SQVTM and CDR2 is ANQGSEA. This CDR3 is 12 amino acids long. The CDR3 reads CSVNRDVETQYF. CDR3 DNA sequence: TGCAGCGTTAACAGGGACGTAGAGACCCAGTACTTC.

In the case of this clone: Other DNA sequences in the sample encode the same CDR3. The CDR3 coding sequence is TGTGCCAGCAAGTACCAAGAGACCCAGTACTTC. This codes for CASKYQETQYF. The rearrangement links TRBV2 to TRBJ2-5; no reliable D call. The CDR3 is 11 residues long. Germline V CDR1 and CDR2: SNHLY, FYNNEI. V dropped 7 bases and J dropped 0 bases, with 3 bases sitting between them.

This chain connects TRBV25-1 to TRBJ2-7, with D possibly called TRBD1 or TRBD2 (5 bases each). CDR1 and CDR2 from the germline V gene are MGHDK and SYGVNS. CDR3 size: 14 residues. Trimming left V 4 bases short and J 5 bases short, with 15 bases between. CDR3 region: CASSGAGSNHEQYF. The CDR3 region has the DNA TGTGCCAGCAGTGGGGCAGGGAGTAACCACGAGCAGTACTTC.